The rows below give T cell receptor beta chains drawn from one sample of a study of OX40 agonist ivuxolimab in advanced cancers. The method was immunoSEQ multiplex PCR; TCRdb's version includes in-frame clones alone and lacks a portion of them. Of tens of thousands of clones in the sample, 91% were seen once. The sequencing used CD4+ or CD8+ T cells sorted from blood, collected in a trial of the OX40 agonist ivuxolimab. The receptors originated from an adult with an advanced solid tumor such as melanoma, head and neck, liver or kidney cancer. The CDR3 runs from the conserved cysteine through the conserved F or W. Clone sizes are given selectively: once, few, many, or a class where the clone is expanded.

>TRBV30|NA
CAWSVGHYGYTF
>TRBV30|NA
CAWSGQGPRSYEQYF
>TRBV19|NA
CASSMGGSPQPQHF
>TRBV5-6|NA
CASSLLTGILSYEQYF
>TRBV7-2|few
CASSPTRGTRNQPQHF
>TRBV18|NA
CASSRGPGAQDTQYF
>TRBV5-1|NA
CASSSTWETQYF
>TRBV7-2|NA
CASSLGAAETQYF
>TRBV11-1|NA
CASSSADYKGVPGANVLTF
>TRBV28|NA
CASSLPLGALMNTEAFF
>TRBV27|NA
CASSFWQGRGSNTEAFF
>TRBV11-3|NA
CASSLDTGAQYF
>TRBV6-1|NA
CASSLSGGRGYTF
>TRBV27|NA
CASSSYQGAVNTEAFF
>TRBV11-2|NA
CAGGSSEVQYF
>TRBV11-3|NA
CASSVGGSGANVLTF
>TRBV2|NA
CASKRLASPNEQYF
>TRBV6-1|NA
CASSEQGFRALAKNIQYF
>TRBV5-1|NA
CASSFMAGGRRNIQYF
>TRBV2|NA
CASSVYRGGPGELFF
>TRBV5-5|NA
CASRKHRDSSRVNTGELFF
>TRBV5-1|NA
CASSRETEAFF
>TRBV5-4|once
CASSVSSYEQYF
>TRBV6-6|NA
CASSYGTGKGEAFF
>TRBV7-9|NA
CASSLAGTGRYGYTF
>TRBV19|NA
CASSTIGGEQYF
>TRBV15|NA
CATSRPQGAGYEQYF
>TRBV19|NA
CASRAQYF
>TRBV7-3|NA
CASSARGGGYYEQYF
>TRBV5-1|NA
CASSPSGTASYEQYF
>TRBV2|NA
CASRRASTDTQYF
>TRBV5-1|NA
CASSLDKEQYF
>TRBV2|NA
CASSDRAREQYF
>TRBV5-1|NA
CASRLQQGLSYEQYF
>TRBV28|once
CASSWAGGGTDTQYF
>TRBV4-1|NA
CASSQPTGGVRGANVLTF
>TRBV6-1|NA
CASSPTGGTEAFF
>TRBV6-5|NA
CGSRADTQYF
>TRBV5-1|once
CASSLDGSTDTQYF
>TRBV28|NA
CASRSQGESYEQYF
>TRBV9|NA
CASSSAVDSGNTIYF
>TRBV5-1|NA
CASSITGASTDTQYF
>TRBV18|NA
CASSPQGDEQYF
>TRBV19|NA
CASSMRGTDFYNEQFF
>TRBV29-1|NA
CSVGTNYEQYF
>TRBV18|NA
CASSPGLANSYEQYF
>TRBV21-1|few
CASNTGTGGRQPQHF
>TRBV7-2|NA
CASSARSGGANVLTF
>TRBV7-8|NA
CASTPSAVSGAVETQYF
>TRBV7-6|NA
CASSPPGRPGTEAFF